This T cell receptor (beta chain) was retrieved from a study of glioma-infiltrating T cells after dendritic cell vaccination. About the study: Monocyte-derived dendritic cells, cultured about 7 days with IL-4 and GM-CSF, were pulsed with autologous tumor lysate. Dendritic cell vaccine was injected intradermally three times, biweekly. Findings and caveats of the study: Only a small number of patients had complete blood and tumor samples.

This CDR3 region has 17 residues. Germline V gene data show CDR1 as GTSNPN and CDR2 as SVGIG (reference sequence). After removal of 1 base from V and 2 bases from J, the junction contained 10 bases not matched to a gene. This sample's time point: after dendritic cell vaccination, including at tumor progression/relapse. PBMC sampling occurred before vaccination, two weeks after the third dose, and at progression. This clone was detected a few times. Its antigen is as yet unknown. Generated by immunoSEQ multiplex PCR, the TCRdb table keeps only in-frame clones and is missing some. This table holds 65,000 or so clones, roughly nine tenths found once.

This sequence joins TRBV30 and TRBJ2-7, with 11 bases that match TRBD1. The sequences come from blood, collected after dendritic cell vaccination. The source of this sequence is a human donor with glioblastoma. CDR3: CAWSGGQGDQGAYEQYF. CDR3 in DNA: TGTGCCTGGAGTGGGGGACAGGGGGACCAGGGTGCCTACGAGCAGTACTTC.